The 17 T cell receptor beta chains presented below share a single source sample, sequenced in a study of beta chain features in type 1 diabetes (dated by TCRdb to 2016 to 2018). No antigens are known for them. Receptors were amplified or captured by the immunoSEQ multiplex PCR assay. The entire isolated RNA was reverse transcribed using the High Capacity cDNA Reverse Transcription Kit, and thus expressed TCRB transcripts were sequenced. This is the immuneACCESS table as TCRdb keeps it, with only in-frame sequences that have V and J called. A part of the clones is gone; compared with another copy, unresolved V genes explain less than half, and the rest is unexplained. The sample has around 300,000 clones on record, approximately 15% of them singletons. Jointly, the top ten make up 0.015% to 0.017% of the sample. The full study reports these points: A moderate but significant shortening of TCRB CDR3 length was observed in type 1 diabetes patients in all four CD4+ subsets.

The material sequenced was naive CD4+ T cells from blood. Taken with the paper, the label for cell subset or site translates to: true naive CD4+ T cells. The receptors derive from a man between 18 and 35 years old with type 1 diabetes.

This clone was recorded a few times. This chain uses TRBV23-1 with TRBJ2-7, with 9 positions matching TRBD1. TRBV23-1 is an open reading frame whose function is uncertain. The length of the CDR3 is 16 residues. V lost 6 bases and J lost 5; bases outside the gene matches: 14. The DNA of the CDR3 is TGCGCCAGCAGCCAAACTCCCGGGACAGGGTCCCACGAGCAGTACTTC. Residues: CASSQTPGTGSHEQYF.

V is TRBV2 and J is TRBJ1-6; 11 nucleotides line up with TRBD1. The ends lost 11 bases at V and 9 bases at J; junction bases unmatched: 6. This CDR3 contains 13 residues. In germline, CDR1 is SNHLY, CDR2 FYNNEI. The CDR3 here is CASKGQGVSPLHF. CDR3 bases: TGTGCCTCGAAGGGACAGGGGGTTTCACCCCTCCACTTT.

The rearrangement links TRBV27 to TRBJ2-3, with 7 bases fitting TRBD1. Germline V CDR1 and CDR2: MNHEY, SMNVEV (reference sequence). V dropped 3 bases and J dropped 2; count of bases not matched to a gene: 8. The CDR3 length is 16 residues. CDR3 sequence reads: CASSLVKGANTDTQYF. The CDR3, as DNA: TGTGCCAGCAGTTTGGTAAAGGGGGCGAACACAGATACGCAGTATTTT.

The J gene is TRBJ1-1, the V gene TRBV28; no clear D gene. V dropped 6 bases and J dropped 2 bases, with 10 bases sitting between them. CDR3 length: 13 residues. CDR1 MDHEN and CDR2 SYDVKM come from the germline V gene. CDR3 DNA sequence: TGTGCCAGCAGGACATCTACTAACACTGAAGCTTTCTTT. Its translation: CASRTSTNTEAFF.

CDR3 sequence reads: CASTAIGETQYF. The CDR3 bases are TGCGCCAGCACAGCGATTGGGGAGACCCAGTACTTC. The chain is built from TRBV10-2 and TRBJ2-5; D gene unclear. V was trimmed by 7 bases and J by 5 bases, leaving 11 bases between them. The CDR3 sequence is 12 residues long. CDR1 and CDR2 (germline): WSHSY, SAAADI.

A few counts support this clone. The V gene is TRBV9, the J gene TRBJ2-5; 11 bases line up with TRBD2. Germline CDR1 and CDR2: SGDLS and YYNGEE. This CDR3 spans 16 amino acids. The trim removed 4 bases at V and 5 bases at J, leaving 10 bases unmatched. This CDR3 reads CASSRTSGYEGETQYF. The CDR3 bases are TGTGCCAGCAGCCGGACTAGCGGGTACGAGGGGGAGACCCAGTACTTC. Full variable domain (remainder filled in from reference TRBV9 and TRBJ2-5): DSGVTQTPKHLITATGQRVTLRCSPRSGDLSVYWYQQSLDQGLQFLIQYYNGEERAKGNILERFSAQQFPDLHSELNLSSLELGDSALYFCASSRTSGYEGETQYFGPGTRLLVL.

The table lists this clone with a few counts. The CDR3 nucleotides are TGTGCCAGCACCATACGGGGGGACCCGAACACCGGGGAGCTGTTTTTT. Its protein is CASTIRGDPNTGELFF. The chain joins TRBV9 to TRBJ2-2; 7 nucleotides line up with TRBD2. This CDR3 has 16 residues. The V gene's germline CDR1 is SGDLS and CDR2 YYNGEE. The ends lost 6 bases at V and 0 bases at J; junction bases unmatched: 8.

The rearrangement links TRBV4-1 to TRBJ2-7; 12 bases line up with TRBD2. Germline loops: CDR1 MGHRA, CDR2 YSYEKL. Trimming at V came to 4 bases and at J to 4 bases, leaving 8 bases not matched to a gene. The CDR3 totals 16 residues. CDR3 DNA sequence: TGCGCCAGCAGCCGTGGGACTAGCGGGCGCACGTACGAGCAGTACTTC. It translates to CASSRGTSGRTYEQYF.

The chain recombines TRBV10-3 with TRBJ2-6; 11 nucleotides agree with TRBD1. Losses at the gene ends were 10 bases for V and 7 bases for J; bases not matched to a gene: 12. This CDR3 comprises 16 residues. The germline V gene encodes CDR1 ENHRY and CDR2 SYGVKD. CDR3 sequence reads: CASRKGQGASANVLTF. The CDR3 DNA reads as TGTGCCAGCCGGAAAGGACAGGGGGCCTCAGCCAACGTCCTGACTTTC.

The chain recombines TRBV2 with TRBJ1-4; a weak D match, TRBD1 (6 bases). V was shortened by 5 bases and J by 2 bases, with 12 bases between the two germline ends. This CDR3 contains 15 residues. Germline V gives CDR1 SNHLY, CDR2 FYNNEI. CDR3 in DNA: TGTGCCAGCAGTCTACAGGGCGGCACTAATGAAAAACTGTTTTTT. Its translation is CASSLQGGTNEKLFF.

This clone was observed a handful of times. The CDR3: CASSPRRDQPQHF. In nucleotides, the CDR3 is TGTGCCAGCTCACCACGGAGAGATCAGCCCCAGCATTTT. The V gene is TRBV18, the J gene TRBJ1-5; no clear D gene. The CDR3 is 13 residues long. Germline-derived CDR1 and CDR2 are KGHSH and LQKENI. V lost 1 base, J lost 5 bases, and 6 bases lay in between.

In its sample, this clone was seen a few times. The chain recombines TRBV7-9 with TRBJ1-1; no clear D. The V gene's germline CDR1 is SEHNR and CDR2 FQNEAQ (reference sequence). The length of the CDR3 is 14 residues. V was pared by 3 bases and J by 5 bases, with 13 bases between. CDR3 sequence (DNA): TGTGCCAGCAGCTTCGCGGGGAAAAGAACTGAAGCTTTCTTT. The encoded protein is CASSFAGKRTEAFF.

This clone was counted only a few times. V and J are TRBV7-2 and TRBJ2-2, with TRBD1 matching 8 bases. The germline CDR1 and CDR2 sequences are SGHTA and FQGNSA. The CDR3 is 17 residues long. The V segment lost 5 bases and the J segment 0 bases; nucleotides outside the gene matches: 8. The CDR3 DNA is TGTGCCAGCAGCCATCCTCCGGGACAGGCGAACACCGGGGAGCTGTTTTTT. This gives the protein CASSHPPGQANTGELFF.

CDR3: CASSVKGGGSSYNEQFF. DNA for the CDR3: TGTGCCAGCAGTGTGAAGGGCGGGGGGAGCTCCTACAATGAGCAGTTCTTC. V gene TRBV28 combines with J gene TRBJ2-1; 8 nucleotides line up with TRBD2. After removal of 5 bases from V and 0 bases from J, the junction contained 9 bases not matched to a gene. The CDR3 spans 17 residues. The germline CDR1 and CDR2 sequences are MDHEN and SYDVKM.

V usage is TRBV30 and J usage is TRBJ1-2; 7 bases are shared with TRBD1. In germline, CDR1 is GTSNPN, CDR2 SVGIG (reference sequence). J lost 1 base, V lost 4 bases, and 9 bases had no gene match. The CDR3 length is 15 residues. The CDR3 nucleotides read TGTGCCTGGACCCTCTCGACAGGGAATAACTATGGCTACACCTTC. Amino acids: CAWTLSTGNNYGYTF. The complete variable domain, with remaining parts taken from reference TRBV30 and TRBJ1-2, reads SQTIHQWPATLVQPVGSPLSLECTVEGTSNPNLYWYRQAAGRGLQLLFYSVGIGQISSEVPQNLSASRPQDRQFILSSKKLLLSDSGFYLCAWTLSTGNNYGYTFGSGTRLTVV.

This chain joins TRBV4-3 and TRBJ1-3; 7 bases match TRBD1. V gave up 0 bases and J gave up 4 bases; unmatched junction bases: 6. In germline, CDR1 is LGHNA, CDR2 YSLEER. The CDR3 contains 16 residues. The CDR3, as DNA: TGCGCCAGCAGCCAAGATCCCCCGGACAGGGGAAACACCATATATTTT. This gives the protein CASSQDPPDRGNTIYF.

This clone was picked up a small number of times. The chain joins TRBV27 to TRBJ1-5; 10 bases match TRBD1. V shed 6 bases and J 7 bases; nucleotides not matched to a gene: 6. Germline V gives CDR1 MNHEY, CDR2 SMNVEV (reference sequence). CDR3 size: 14 residues. The CDR3 DNA reads as TGTGCCAGCAGCTGGACAGGGGGGAGCCAGCCCCAGCATTTT. It specifies CASSWTGGSQPQHF.